This T cell receptor beta chain originates from a study of blood T cell repertoires in COVID-19. Study background: Nucleic acid was either cDNA or gDNA, and it came from T cells, B-cell-depleted T cells, or PBMCs.

Original methodology: Reference gene primer amplification yielded estimated nucleated cell counts. Sequencing used immunoSEQ multiplex PCR; TCRdb keeps in-frame clones, though not all of them. D and trimming were read from the DNA, whereas the V and J calls and clone size are those reported in that table. The sample has around 300,000 clones; around four fifths are singletons. In germline, CDR1 is MNHEY, CDR2 SVGAGI. Trimming left V 6 bases short and J 3 bases short, with 3 bases between. The CDR3 contains 10 residues. This clone has a handful of counts. With a much larger clone just one base away, this may be a read error.

The sequenced sample consisted of peripheral blood. The sequence came from a man aged 25 to 40 with active or convalescent COVID-19. The rearrangement uses TRBV6-5 and TRBJ2-7; no definite D call. Written as DNA, the CDR3 is TGTGCCAGCAGCCTCTACGAGCAGTACTTC. This codes for CASSLYEQYF.